This T cell receptor beta chain was recovered during a study of OX40 agonist ivuxolimab in advanced cancers. Overall study context: Patients took ivuxolimab, an agonistic anti-OX40 (CD134) antibody. One patient with hepatocellular carcinoma and two with cutaneous melanoma, three in all, had partial responses.

Some clones are missing from TCRdb's copy, which holds only in-frame ones; the method was immunoSEQ multiplex PCR. The sample records some 60,000 clones, 84% being singletons. Trimming left V 5 bases short and J 3 bases short, with 7 bases between. Germline lookup yields CDR1 LNHDA and CDR2 SQIVND (reference sequence). CDR3 length: 12 amino acids. With respect to this clone: Its antigen is unknown.

Study findings and constraints: CD8+ T cells showed, on average, more clonal expansion than CD4+ cells.

This sample comprised CD4+ or CD8+ T cells sorted from blood, obtained in a trial of the OX40 agonist ivuxolimab. The chain recombines TRBV19 with TRBJ2-5, with D perhaps matching TRBD1 (5 bases). The sequence derives from an adult with an advanced solid tumor such as melanoma, head and neck, liver or kidney cancer. In nucleotides, the CDR3 is TGTGCCAGTAGTTCGACAGAAGAGACCCAGTACTTC. This translates into CASSSTEETQYF. The full variable domain, rest sourced from reference TRBV19 and TRBJ2-5, is DGGITQSPKYLFRKEGQNVTLSCEQNLNHDAMYWYRQDPGQGLRLIYYSQIVNDFQKGDIAEGYSVSREKKESFPLTVTSAQKNPTAFYLCASSSTEETQYFGPGTRLLVL.